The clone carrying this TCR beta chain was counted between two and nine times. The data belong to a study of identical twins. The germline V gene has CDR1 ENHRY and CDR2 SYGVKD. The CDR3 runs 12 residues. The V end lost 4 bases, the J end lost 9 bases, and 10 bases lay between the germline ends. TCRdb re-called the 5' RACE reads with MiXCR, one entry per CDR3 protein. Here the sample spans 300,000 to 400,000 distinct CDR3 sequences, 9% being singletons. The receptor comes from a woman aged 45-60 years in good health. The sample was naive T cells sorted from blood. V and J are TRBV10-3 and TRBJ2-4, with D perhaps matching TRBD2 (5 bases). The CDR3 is CAISGGQPIQYF. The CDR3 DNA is TGTGCCATCAGTGGCGGGCAACCCATTCAGTACTTC.